A single sample gave rise to the 20 T cell receptor beta chains below, sequenced in a study of T cell repertoires in cytomegalovirus infection. TCRdb analysed the reads with MiXCR anew, one entry per CDR3 protein. Among 310,000 or so distinct CDR3 sequences, 15% to 20% were seen once, and the ten largest hold approximately 12%. Sequenced: PBMCs. These receptors were obtained from a human donor in good health (CMV status not recorded). Some clones in this sample may be carry-over from other donors' samples.

A few counts support this clonotype. This sequence joins TRBV19 and TRBJ1-1; TRBD1 agrees at 7 bases. V lost 3 bases, J lost 0 bases, and 4 bases stayed unmatched. Germline values: CDR1 LNHDA, CDR2 SQIVND (reference sequence). There are 15 residues in the CDR3. Written as DNA, the CDR3 is TGTGCCAGTAGTATGAGGGGGCTGATGAACACTGAAGCTTTCTTT. Its protein is CASSMRGLMNTEAFF. The full variable domain, rest sourced from reference TRBV19 and TRBJ1-1, is DGGITQSPKYLFRKEGQNVTLSCEQNLNHDAMYWYRQDPGQGLRLIYYSQIVNDFQKGDIAEGYSVSREKKESFPLTVTSAQKNPTAFYLCASSMRGLMNTEAFFGQGTRLTVV.

This clonotype was recorded at least ten times. The chain joins TRBV4-2 to TRBJ1-2; no definite D call. The CDR3 runs 13 residues. Trimming took 8 bases from V and 0 from J, leaving 10 bases between them. Germline V CDR1 and CDR2: LGHNA, YNFKEQ. CDR3 DNA: TGTGCCAGCGGCTCGGTGGCTAACTATGGCTACACCTTC. This sequence encodes CASGSVANYGYTF.

This clonotype was counted ten times or more. The chain uses TRBV12-3 or TRBV12-4 and TRBJ1-2, with 7 bases identical to TRBD1. CDR3 length: 15 residues. V lost 10 bases and J lost 4; bases outside the gene matches: 15. CDR3 DNA: TGTGCCACCCGAGGGGGCAGGCAGTTAGGCTATGGCTACACCTTC. Its translation: CATRGGRQLGYGYTF.

The table lists this clonotype with many counts. The V call is TRBV7-2, the J call TRBJ1-2; 9 nucleotides agree with TRBD1. The junction had 5 bases not matched to a gene; V was cut back by 5 bases and J by 1 base. The CDR3 covers 15 residues. Germline CDR1 is SGHTA and CDR2 is FQGNSA. The CDR3 here is CASSPGTGLNYGYTF. The DNA of the CDR3 is TGTGCCAGCAGCCCCGGGACAGGGCTTAACTATGGCTACACCTTC.

This clonotype was detected many times. The chain carries TRBV27 and TRBJ2-1; D is ambiguous. The CDR3 runs to 15 residues. Looked up from germline, CDR1 is MNHEY and CDR2 is SMNVEV (reference sequence). The V end lost 2 bases, the J end lost 5 bases, and 13 bases lay between the germline ends. The CDR3 loop reads CASSLRASIDNEQFF. The CDR3 DNA reads TGTGCCAGCAGTTTACGAGCTTCGATTGACAATGAGCAGTTCTTC.

This clonotype has more than one count but fewer than ten. The chain employs TRBV4-1 and TRBJ2-2; 9 positions agree with TRBD1. This CDR3 region has 17 residues. V dropped 0 bases and J dropped 6; count of bases not matched to a gene: 8. Germline V gene sequence: CDR1 MGHRA, CDR2 YSYEKL. Written as DNA, the CDR3 is TGCGCCAGCAGCCAAGAACCGGGACAGGGTATTGCCGGGGAGCTGTTTTTT. Residues: CASSQEPGQGIAGELFF.

This clonotype was observed a few times. This chain links TRBV4-1 with TRBJ1-4; D is ambiguous. The germline V gene encodes CDR1 MGHRA and CDR2 YSYEKL. The V end was cut by 0 bases, the J end by 7 bases, with 6 bases between. This CDR3 contains 13 residues. CDR3: CASSQDRTEKLFF. In DNA form, the CDR3 reads TGCGCCAGCAGCCAAGATCGTACTGAAAAACTGTTTTTT.

This clonotype was detected many times. The chain is built from TRBV6-2 or TRBV6-3 and TRBJ2-7, with D perhaps matching TRBD2 (5 bases). Looked up from germline, CDR1 is MNHEY and CDR2 is SVGEGT. V gave up 3 bases and J gave up 6 bases, with 21 bases separating them. The CDR3 totals 16 residues. CDR3 sequence (DNA): TGTGCCAGCAGTTATGACGAGAGCCCCGTCAGCGGCGAGCAGTACTTC. The encoded protein is CASSYDESPVSGEQYF.

Comment on this clonotype: One end of the junction fails to match germline, which may point to a read error. V and J are TRBV6-6 and TRBJ1-6; a weak D match, TRBD1 (6 bases). Germline V lookup: CDR1 MNHNY, CDR2 SVGAGI (reference sequence). The CDR3 has 16 amino acids. CDR3 bases: TGTGCCAGCGGTTACTCCCCACAGGGAAGGTCTTCACCCCTCCACTTT. Translating gives CASGYSPQGRSSPLHF.

There are many counts of this clonotype. The J gene is TRBJ1-1, the V gene TRBV7-2; 8 nucleotides match TRBD1. The CDR3 contains 15 residues. The germline V gene has CDR1 SGHTA and CDR2 FQGNSA. Trimming took 2 bases from V and 5 from J; bases not matched to a gene: 7. The CDR3 here is CASSLPSGGRTEAFF. As DNA, the CDR3 is TGTGCCAGCAGCTTACCGTCAGGGGGCAGGACTGAAGCTTTCTTT.

There are many counts of this clonotype. The V and J genes are TRBV5-1 and TRBJ2-5, with TRBD2 matching over 11 bases. The ends lost 1 base at V and 2 bases at J; junction bases unmatched: 4. There are 16 residues in the CDR3. The germline V gene encodes CDR1 SGHRS and CDR2 YFSETQ. The CDR3 DNA follows: TGCGCCAGCAGCTTGCTCGGACTAGCGGGTCAAGAGACCCAGTACTTC. Translated: CASSLLGLAGQETQYF.

The gene calls are TRBV7-9 and TRBJ1-4; weak D call: TRBD1 (5 bases). This CDR3 comprises 15 residues. The V gene lost 4 bases and the J gene lost 6 bases, with 15 bases spanning the gap. The germline CDR1 and CDR2 sequences are SEHNR and FQNEAQ (reference sequence). This CDR3 reads CASSWNSGTYEKLFF. CDR3 nucleotides: TGTGCCAGCAGCTGGAATTCAGGGACCTATGAAAAACTGTTTTTT.

This clonotype was counted at least ten times. The chain links TRBV6-1 to TRBJ1-5; D possibly corresponds to TRBD1 (6 bases). V shed 1 base and J shed 4 bases, with 11 bases lying between them. Germline V CDR1 and CDR2: MNHNS, SASEGT. The CDR3 is 15 amino acids. This CDR3 is CASSEGTEFNQPQHF. CDR3 coding DNA: TGTGCCAGCAGTGAAGGGACAGAGTTTAATCAGCCCCAGCATTTT.

At least ten counts were recorded for this clonotype. The V call is TRBV7-2, the J call TRBJ1-5, with 8 bases that match TRBD1. V gave up 3 bases and J gave up 5 bases; unmatched junction bases: 6. The germline gives CDR1 SGHTA, CDR2 FQGNSA. CDR3 length: 15 residues. The CDR3 DNA reads TGTGCCAGCAGCTTCGGGACAGGATTACATCAGCCCCAGCATTTT. This sequence encodes CASSFGTGLHQPQHF.

V and J are TRBV4-1 and TRBJ2-1; D call uncertain. From germline, CDR1 is MGHRA and CDR2 YSYEKL. Trimming removed 0 bases from V and 7 bases from J, with 19 bases in between. The CDR3 loop spans 17 amino acids. Here the CDR3 reads CASSQDGDLTVGNEQFF. DNA of the CDR3: TGCGCCAGCAGCCAAGATGGGGATTTAACAGTAGGAAATGAGCAGTTCTTC.

This clonotype was picked up a small number of times. V and J are TRBV28 and TRBJ1-4; TRBD1 is a possible D gene (6 bases). V was cut by 4 bases and J by 8 bases, with 17 bases left in between. The CDR3 is made up of 15 amino acids. The germline V gene has CDR1 MDHEN and CDR2 SYDVKM. CDR3 sequence: CASSSTGGLREKLFF. CDR3 DNA sequence: TGTGCCAGCAGTTCAACTGGGGGCCTTAGGGAAAAACTGTTTTTT.

This clonotype has just a few counts. The genes are TRBV12-3 or TRBV12-4 and TRBJ1-5; possible D gene TRBD1, 5 bases. V was clipped by 3 bases and J by 11 bases, with 8 bases between them. The CDR3 is 11 residues long. CDR3 bases: TGTGCCAGCAGTTTGGGACTTGCCCAGCATTTT. Its protein is CASSLGLAQHF.

The table lists this clonotype with many counts. Written as DNA, the CDR3 is TGTGCCAGCAGCCCGAGGGCCCCCACCGGGGAGCTGTTTTTT. It encodes CASSPRAPTGELFF. This chain connects TRBV7-2 to TRBJ2-2; a weak D match, TRBD2 (5 bases). Germline loops: CDR1 SGHTA, CDR2 FQGNSA. The V end was cut by 5 bases, the J end by 4 bases, with 11 bases between. The CDR3 runs 14 residues.

This sequence joins TRBV7-9 and TRBJ1-2; D is unresolved. V lost 1 base and J lost 0, with 12 bases in between. Germline CDR1 SEHNR, CDR2 FQNEAQ (reference sequence). This CDR3 comprises 16 residues. CDR3 bases: TGTGCCAGCAGCTTAGGTTCGGGCGGACCTAACTATGGCTACACCTTC. Its protein is CASSLGSGGPNYGYTF.

This clonotype turned up a few times. In DNA form, the CDR3 reads TGCGCCAGCAGCCAAGAAATGCGGACAGGGGTCTACGAGCAGTACTTC. It encodes CASSQEMRTGVYEQYF. V gene TRBV4-1 combines with J gene TRBJ2-7; 9 bases map to TRBD1. The length of the CDR3 is 16 residues. J gave up 3 bases and V 0 bases, and 6 bases lay outside the gene matches. Germline-derived CDR1 and CDR2 are MGHRA and YSYEKL.